A single sample is the source of the 19 T cell receptor beta chains below, sequenced in a study of blood T cell repertoires in COVID-19. Only in-frame clones appear in the TCRdb table, and some are missing; sequencing was by immunoSEQ multiplex PCR. This repertoire shows fewer than 150,000 clones, around 84% found once; its top ten account for about 8.1%. Sequenced input: peripheral blood. The origin of the receptors is a woman between 35 and 50 years old with acute or convalescent COVID-19.

In its sample, this clone is medium-sized. The V call is TRBV5-1, the J call TRBJ2-7; weak D call: TRBD2 (6 bases). Germline CDR1 SGHRS, CDR2 YFSETQ. The CDR3 runs to 14 residues. With 1 base removed from V and 7 bases from J, the gap between germline ends came to 15 bases. The CDR3 nucleotides are TGCGCCAGCAGCTTGAGAGCGGGCGAGGTAGAGCAGTACTTC. It codes for CASSLRAGEVEQYF.

The chain joins TRBV7-6 to TRBJ1-5, with 7 bases fitting TRBD1. The trim removed 5 bases at V and 4 bases at J, leaving 14 bases unmatched. CDR3 size: 17 residues. Germline-derived CDR1 and CDR2 are SGHVS and FNYEAQ. CDR3 loop: CASSPGTVSNLNQPQHF. CDR3 nucleotide sequence: TGTGCCAGCAGCCCCGGGACAGTCTCTAACCTTAATCAGCCCCAGCATTTT.

The V gene is TRBV13, the J gene TRBJ1-6; D may be TRBD1 (5 bases). The CDR3 length is 16 residues. Per the germline V gene, CDR1 is PRHDT and CDR2 is FYEKMQ (reference sequence). V was trimmed by 4 bases and J by 10 bases, leaving 20 bases between them. The CDR3 sequence is CASSSWTGSGGSPLHF. In DNA form, the CDR3 reads TGTGCCAGCAGCTCCTGGACGGGTTCGGGGGGATCACCCCTCCACTTT.

V gene TRBV13 combines with J gene TRBJ2-7, with 8 bases matching TRBD1. The J segment lost 6 bases and the V segment lost 3 bases, leaving 7 bases of the junction unmatched. The CDR3 loop spans 14 amino acids. Germline V CDR1 and CDR2: PRHDT, FYEKMQ (reference sequence). CDR3: CASSFGTGGIEQYF. In nucleotides, the CDR3 is TGTGCCAGCAGCTTCGGCACAGGGGGGATCGAGCAGTACTTC.

This chain uses TRBV7-8 with TRBJ2-5; weak D call: TRBD1 (5 bases). The CDR3 loop spans 14 amino acids. Germline V gene data show CDR1 as SGHVS and CDR2 as FQNEAQ. With 8 bases removed from V and 1 base from J, the gap between germline ends came to 14 bases. CDR3 sequence: CASPFWGLQETQYF. The CDR3 nucleotides are TGTGCCAGCCCCTTTTGGGGCCTCCAAGAGACCCAGTACTTC.

The chain is built from TRBV11-2 and TRBJ1-1; TRBD1 agrees at 8 bases. Trimming cost V 4 bases and J 2 bases; bases outside gene matches: 6. Germline V gene data show CDR1 as SGHAT and CDR2 as FQNNGV. The CDR3 has 15 residues. DNA of the CDR3: TGTGCCAGCAGCTCCGCCGGGACAGGTAACACTGAAGCTTTCTTT. Amino acids: CASSSAGTGNTEAFF.

This clone was seen just once. V and J are TRBV7-8 and TRBJ2-3; a weak D match, TRBD2 (7 bases). This CDR3 has 16 residues. Germline loops: CDR1 SGHVS, CDR2 FQNEAQ. The germline V and J ends were trimmed by 1 base and 2 bases, with 13 bases remaining between them. As DNA, the CDR3 is TGTGCCAGCAGCTTAGGTGGGGGGGGGCCCACAGATACGCAGTATTTT. This encodes CASSLGGGGPTDTQYF. The full variable domain, its missing parts supplied by reference TRBV7-8 and TRBJ2-3, is GAGVSQSPRYKVAKRGQDVALRCDPISGHVSLFWYQQALGQGPEFLTYFQNEAQLDKSGLPSDRFFAERPEGSVSTLKIQRTQQEDSAVYLCASSLGGGGPTDTQYFGPGTRLTVL.

V and J are TRBV4-3 and TRBJ2-7; D is unclear. The CDR3 extends over 14 amino acids. Trimming took off 0 bases at V and 3 bases at J, with 9 bases between the two ends. The germline CDR1 and CDR2 sequences are LGHNA and YSLEER. CDR3 nucleotide sequence: TGCGCCAGCAGCCAAGATGCTTTAGACTACGAGCAGTACTTC. This sequence encodes CASSQDALDYEQYF.

The J gene is TRBJ2-7, the V gene TRBV30, with 10 bases fitting TRBD2. The germline CDR1 and CDR2 sequences are GTSNPN and SVGIG (reference sequence). The CDR3 totals 12 residues. V lost 4 bases to trimming and J lost 3 bases; unmatched junction nucleotides: 0. The CDR3 nucleotides read TGTGCCTGGAAGCGGGGGGGCTACGAGCAGTACTTC. The encoded protein is CAWKRGGYEQYF.

The chain uses TRBV15 and TRBJ2-5; weak D call: TRBD2 (5 bases). The CDR3 has 16 residues. The ends were cut back, 5 bases at V and 1 base at J, with 17 bases in the middle. The germline V gene encodes CDR1 LNHNV and CDR2 YYDKDF (reference sequence). Written as DNA, the CDR3 is TGTGCCACCAGCTCCGCCCTGGGAGCCGGCCAAGAGACCCAGTACTTC. Its translation: CATSSALGAGQETQYF.

The chain couples TRBV9 to TRBJ2-3, with a weak D call TRBD2 (7 bases). V lost 0 bases and J lost 4, with 12 bases in between. The CDR3 is 15 amino acids. Germline CDR1 reads SGDLS; CDR2 reads YYNGEE. The CDR3 reads CASSVGGGGSDTQYF. The CDR3 region has the DNA TGTGCCAGCAGCGTAGGAGGGGGGGGATCAGATACGCAGTATTTT.

This clone came up once. V gene TRBV6-5 combines with J gene TRBJ2-5; 12 nucleotides line up with TRBD2. J gave up 5 bases and V 5 bases, and 6 bases lay outside the gene matches. CDR1 is MNHEY and CDR2 is SVGAGI in the germline V gene. This CDR3 contains 15 residues. CDR3 nucleotide sequence: TGTGCCAGCAGTACCCTAGCGGGGGGGCGGGAGACCCAGTACTTC. Amino acids: CASSTLAGGRETQYF.

This chain joins TRBV7-2 and TRBJ2-7; D might be TRBD1 (6 bases). Germline CDR1 SGHTA, CDR2 FQGNSA. The CDR3 has 14 residues. The V end was cut by 4 bases, the J end by 0 bases, with 10 bases between. This chain's CDR3 is CASSSDRYSYEQYF. The CDR3 DNA sequence: TGTGCCAGCAGCTCTGACAGGTACTCCTACGAGCAGTACTTC.

Comment on this clone: Its ends do not fully match the called genes, so a read error is possible. The rearrangement links TRBV11-3 to TRBJ2-1; 8 bases are shared with TRBD2. CDR1 and CDR2 (germline): SGHNT, YENEEA. The CDR3 extends over 15 amino acids. The CDR3 is CASSLSGTSFNEQFF. DNA of the CDR3: TGTGCCAGTAGCTTGTCCGGGACTAGTTTTAATGAGCAGTTCTTC.

The chain recombines TRBV11-2 with TRBJ2-3; a possible D gene is TRBD2 (6 bases). V was shortened by 0 bases and J by 2 bases, with 15 bases between the two germline ends. This CDR3 has 17 amino acids. The germline gives CDR1 SGHAT, CDR2 FQNNGV. The CDR3 loop reads CASSLDGGALNTDTQYF. The CDR3 DNA reads as TGTGCCAGCAGCTTAGACGGGGGAGCCCTTAACACAGATACGCAGTATTTT.

The V call is TRBV7-8, the J call TRBJ1-6; D unclear. In germline, CDR1 is SGHVS, CDR2 FQNEAQ. The CDR3 loop spans 13 amino acids. Trimming shortened V by 5 bases and J by 8 bases, and 10 bases separated the two germline ends. The CDR3 loop reads CASSRQVDSPLHF. CDR3 in DNA: TGTGCCAGCAGCAGGCAGGTTGATTCACCCCTCCACTTT. Full variable domain (outside the CDR3, taken from reference TRBV7-8 and TRBJ1-6): GAGVSQSPRYKVAKRGQDVALRCDPISGHVSLFWYQQALGQGPEFLTYFQNEAQLDKSGLPSDRFFAERPEGSVSTLKIQRTQQEDSAVYLCASSRQVDSPLHFGNGTRLTVT.

This clone was counted once. The chain carries TRBV5-6 and TRBJ1-5; no reliable D call. Between the trimmed V and J ends, which lost 2 bases and 9 bases, there was a span of 18 bases. CDR3 size: 15 residues. Germline-derived CDR1 and CDR2 are SGHDT and YYEEEE. The CDR3 DNA sequence: TGTGCCAGCAGCTTCGCGGGCACCGCGGTGGGGCCCCAGCATTTT. Protein sequence: CASSFAGTAVGPQHF.

In this sample, this clone turned up a few times. The chain links TRBV5-1 to TRBJ1-1; 8 bases are a match to TRBD1. With V trimmed by 0 bases and J by 6 bases, 4 bases remained unmatched. Germline loops: CDR1 SGHRS, CDR2 YFSETQ. This CDR3 has 14 amino acids. The DNA for the CDR3 is TGCGCCAGCAGCTTGGGACAGGGGTTGGCTGAAGCTTTCTTT. Translating gives CASSLGQGLAEAFF.

The J gene is TRBJ2-7, the V gene TRBV6-5; D not resolved. Looked up from germline, CDR1 is MNHEY and CDR2 is SVGAGI. V lost 0 bases to trimming and J lost 0 bases, with 6 bases between them. This CDR3 has 14 amino acids. CDR3 in amino acids: CASSYSPSSYEQYF. The CDR3, as DNA: TGTGCCAGCAGTTACTCGCCTAGCTCCTACGAGCAGTACTTC.